This T cell receptor (beta chain) originates from a study of control samples from healthy donors and cancer patients. Libraries were prepared by immunoSEQ multiplex PCR; TCRdb keeps only in-frame clonotypes and omits some of them. This table has about 45,000 clones, roughly 90% appearing once. Germline values: CDR1 SQVTM, CDR2 ANQGSEA. Deletions cut 5 bases from V and 4 bases from J, with 17 bases between. The CDR3 runs 14 residues. This sequence was found in a woman between 35 and 50 years old with head and neck cancer. This rearrangement joins TRBV29-1 to TRBJ2-5; tentatively, D is TRBD1 or TRBD2 (5 bases each). Source material: PBMCs. The CDR3 DNA follows: TGCAGCGTTTACACAGGACTCCGGGGAGAGACCCAGTACTTC. The encoded protein is CSVYTGLRGETQYF.